Sequencing of this T cell receptor beta chain was carried out in a study of blood T cell repertoires in COVID-19 (dated by TCRdb to 2019 to 2021). Looking at the study overall: Collaborator samples came from the United States, Italy and Spain and covered acute and convalescent phases of COVID-19. The material from the prospective study consisted of cDNA or gDNA derived from T cells, B-cell-depleted T cells, or PBMCs. The dataset comprised deeply sampled blood TCRbeta repertoires from subjects exposed to, actively infected with, or recovered from COVID-19. The repertoires were made available in a free public database intended to serve as a resource for research on the immune response to SARS-CoV-2. Samples came from the ongoing ImmuneRACE study (first 160 participants) plus 1,254 subjects from 6 global collaborators. The sample metadata nearly always contained a de-identified subject ID, COVID-19 status, age in years and sex. HLA class I and class II types, where available, came from metadata supplied by the sample provider rather than from assay-based typing.

A single count supports this clone. Its antigen specificity is not known. Per-nucleotide qualities are absent, and no much larger clonotype sits a single base away. TCRbeta CDR3 regions were amplified from genomic DNA using the immunoSEQ Assay, a bias-controlled multiplex PCR. On the study's bioinformatics: Within the assay, amplification of reference gene primers was used to estimate how many nucleated cells each sample contained. Sequence reads were collapsed and filtered to measure the absolute abundance of every unique TCRbeta CDR3 rearrangement. For each sample, productive Simpson clonality was calculated as the square root of Simpson's diversity index over productive rearrangements. TCRdb's version of the immuneACCESS table is confined to in-frame rearrangements and falls short of the full clone set. An unresolved V gene accounts for under half of the shortfall where checked; the remainder is of unknown origin. V and J calls and clone size follow that table, whereas D and trimming were derived from the DNA. Counted in this sample were about 280,000 clones; roughly four fifths of them appeared once. In total, the top ten clones hold less than 5.5% of the sample.

Relative to germline, V is 4 bases shorter and J is 5 bases shorter, with 9 bases between their ends. From a lookup of the germline V gene, CDR1 and CDR2 are SGHNT and YENEEA. Inclusive of the bounding cysteine and phenylalanine, the CDR3 is 14 residues long. Kept here is only the CDR3 DNA, which spans 42 bases and is read in frame from base 1. Enrolling through a virtual design, the prospective study's participants ranged in age from roughly 18 to 100 years and lived across about two dozen United States geographic areas. To assign participants to cohorts, the prospective study relied on clinical history that participants themselves reported in a screening survey and a study questionnaire. A participant counted as exposed if, within 2 weeks of entering the study, that participant had been in contact with someone who had a PCR-confirmed or clinician-diagnosed COVID-19 case. Mobile phlebotomists in the prospective study collected whole blood, serum and a nasopharyngeal or oropharyngeal swab from every participant. Participants in the prospective study had the option to provide additional blood draws and questionnaires over a roughly two-month period. Prospective study blood samples were shipped either frozen or at room temperature before DNA extraction.

Beyond this particular receptor, the publication reports: The quantity of clinical and demographic metadata differed by source and by participant and was supplied without curation.

This clonotype originated in a man between 35 and 55 years old who had been exposed to COVID-19. The V and J segments used are TRBV11-3 and TRBJ1-6, with the D gene not clear enough to name. The material sequenced was PBMCs or T cells enriched from blood (not recorded which). CDR3 sequence: CASSSRADNSPLHF. The nucleotide sequence is TGTGCCAGCAGCTCTAGAGCTGATAATTCACCCCTCCACTTT.